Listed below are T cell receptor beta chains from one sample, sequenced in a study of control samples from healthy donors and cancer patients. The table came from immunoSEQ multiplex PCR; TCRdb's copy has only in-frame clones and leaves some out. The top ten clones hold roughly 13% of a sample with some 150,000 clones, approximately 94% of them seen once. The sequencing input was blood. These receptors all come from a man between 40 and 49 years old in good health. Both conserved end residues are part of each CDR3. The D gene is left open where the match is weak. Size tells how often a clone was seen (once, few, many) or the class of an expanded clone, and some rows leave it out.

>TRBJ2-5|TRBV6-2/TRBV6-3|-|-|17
CASSYLKGKSPQETQYF
TGTGCCAGCAGTTACCTAAAGGGGAAAAGTCCCCAAGAGACCCAGTACTTC
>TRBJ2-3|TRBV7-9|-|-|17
CASSLDRRGRRADTQYF
TGTGCCAGCAGCTTAGACCGGCGGGGGCGAAGGGCAGATACGCAGTATTTT
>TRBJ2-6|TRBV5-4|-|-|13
CASSPLRANVLTF
TGTGCCAGCAGCCCATTGAGGGCCAACGTCCTGACTTTC
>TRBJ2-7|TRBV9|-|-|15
CASSVGLTSSYEQYF
TGTGCCAGCAGCGTAGGTTTGACATCCTCCTACGAGCAGTACTTC
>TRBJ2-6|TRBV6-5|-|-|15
CASSSIFSGANVLTF
TGTGCCAGCAGTTCAATCTTCTCTGGGGCCAACGTCCTGACTTTC
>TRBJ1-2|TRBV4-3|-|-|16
CASSQDEGRKNYGYTF
TGCGCCAGCAGCCAAGATGAGGGACGGAAGAACTATGGCTACACCTTC
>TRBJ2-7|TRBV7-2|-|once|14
CASSTPGGTYEQYF
TGTGCCAGCAGCACCCCGGGCGGGACCTACGAGCAGTACTTC
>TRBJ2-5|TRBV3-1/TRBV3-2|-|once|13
CASSQGLQETQYF
TGTGCCAGCAGCCAGGGACTTCAAGAGACCCAGTACTTC
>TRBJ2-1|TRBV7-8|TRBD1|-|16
CASSSINRDRGYEQFF
TGTGCCAGCAGCTCAATCAACCGGGACAGGGGCTATGAGCAGTTCTTC
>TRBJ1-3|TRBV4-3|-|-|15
CASSQDQGHGNTIYF
TGCGCCAGCAGCCAAGATCAGGGGCACGGAAACACCATATATTTT
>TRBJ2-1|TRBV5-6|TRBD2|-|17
CASSPTPAGGSLNEQFF
TGTGCCAGCAGCCCCACCCCGGCGGGAGGGAGCCTCAATGAGCAGTTCTTC
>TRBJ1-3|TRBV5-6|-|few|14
CASSLVSAGNTIYF
TGTGCCAGCAGCTTGGTGTCAGCTGGAAACACCATATATTTT
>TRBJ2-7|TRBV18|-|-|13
CASSWGNSYEQYF
TGTGCCAGCTCATGGGGGAACTCCTACGAGCAGTACTTC
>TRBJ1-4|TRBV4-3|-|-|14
CASSQETGGEKLFF
TGCGCCAGCAGCCAAGAAACCGGGGGGGAAAAACTGTTTTTT
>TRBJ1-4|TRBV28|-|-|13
CASRYRVGEKLFF
TGTGCCAGCAGGTACAGGGTTGGGGAAAAACTGTTTTTT
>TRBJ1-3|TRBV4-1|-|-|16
CASSQEHRRAGNTIYF
TGCGCCAGCAGCCAAGAACACAGGCGCGCGGGGAACACCATATATTTT
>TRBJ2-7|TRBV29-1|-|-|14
CSVVAPRTPYEQYF
TGCAGCGTTGTTGCTCCCAGGACTCCCTACGAGCAGTACTTC
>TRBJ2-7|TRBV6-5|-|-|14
CATAEGPSTYEQYF
TGTGCCACCGCCGAGGGCCCTTCAACCTACGAGCAGTACTTC
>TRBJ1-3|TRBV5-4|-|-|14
CASSESFSGNTIYF
TGTGCCAGCAGCGAGTCGTTCTCTGGAAACACCATATATTTT
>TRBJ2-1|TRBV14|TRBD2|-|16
CASSQEAGLATNEQFF
TGTGCCAGCAGCCAAGAAGCCGGACTAGCGACCAATGAGCAGTTCTTC
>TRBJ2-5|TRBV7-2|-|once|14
CASSLAGVQETQYF
TGTGCCAGCAGCTTAGCGGGGGTCCAAGAGACCCAGTACTTC
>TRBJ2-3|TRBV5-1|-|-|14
CASREGGTVDTQYF
TGCGCCAGCAGAGAGGGGGGGACAGTAGATACGCAGTATTTT
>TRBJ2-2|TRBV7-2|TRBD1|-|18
CASSLRTGAYANTGELFF
TGTGCCAGCAGCTTAAGGACAGGGGCGTACGCGAACACCGGGGAGCTGTTTTTT
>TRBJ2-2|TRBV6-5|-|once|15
CASRYGQTNTGELFF
TGTGCCAGCAGGTACGGACAGACAAACACCGGGGAGCTGTTTTTT
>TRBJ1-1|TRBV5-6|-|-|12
CASSPGNTEAFF
TGTGCCAGCAGCCCCGGGAACACTGAAGCTTTCTTT
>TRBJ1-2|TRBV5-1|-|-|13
CASSLAGIGGYTF
TGCGCCAGCAGCTTAGCAGGGATTGGCGGCTACACCTTC
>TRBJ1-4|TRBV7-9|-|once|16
CASSLVRGGANEKLFF
TGTGCCAGCAGCTTAGTTCGGGGGGGCGCAAATGAAAAACTGTTTTTT